This passage covers 22 T cell receptor beta chains from one sample sequenced in a study of T cell responses to AZD1222 COVID-19 vaccine. Profiled with immunoSEQ multiplex PCR; TCRdb holds only in-frame clones, not every one. The sample gives approximately 90,000 clones, around nine tenths of which show up once; about 13% is in the top ten. Source: peripheral blood, taken on day 0 of AZD1222 vaccination. The source is an adult in good health.

The gene calls are TRBV7-3 and TRBJ2-1; the match to TRBD2 covers 16 bases. Trimming took 6 bases from V and 5 from J; bases not matched to a gene: 7. The CDR3 consists of 17 residues. CDR1 and CDR2 from the germline V gene are SGHTA and FQGTGA. Here the CDR3 reads CASSSGTSGRVHNEQFF. CDR3 bases: TGTGCCAGCAGTTCCGGGACTAGCGGGAGGGTGCACAATGAGCAGTTCTTC.

The V and J genes are TRBV15 and TRBJ2-1; 13 bases are a match to TRBD2. This CDR3 has 16 residues. CDR1 is LNHNV and CDR2 is YYDKDF in the germline V gene (reference sequence). V gave up 0 bases and J gave up 8 bases; unmatched junction bases: 4. As DNA, the CDR3 is TGTGCCACCAGCAGAGATAGGACTAGCGGGAGTTATGAGCAGTTCTTC. Translation gives CATSRDRTSGSYEQFF.

The sample holds one count of this clone. This chain uses TRBV19 with TRBJ2-1, with 15 bases identical to TRBD2. V lost 4 bases, J lost 9 bases, and 7 bases stayed unmatched. The CDR3 runs 16 residues. Germline CDR1 reads LNHDA; CDR2 reads SQIVND (reference sequence). The DNA of the CDR3 is TGTGCCAGTAGTAACGGACTAGCGGGGGGGTCGGCTGAGCAGTTCTTC. Amino acids: CASSNGLAGGSAEQFF.

This clone was recorded at least ten times. Other DNA sequences in this specimen translate into the identical CDR3. The chain joins TRBV19 to TRBJ1-2; a weak D match, TRBD1 (5 bases). V was cut by 9 bases and J by 2 bases, with 7 bases left in between. The V gene's germline CDR1 is LNHDA and CDR2 SQIVND (reference sequence). This CDR3 region has 11 residues. The CDR3, as DNA: TGTGCCAGCCGGGACAACTATGGCTACACCTTC. This gives the protein CASRDNYGYTF.

This chain uses TRBV6-5 with TRBJ2-1; 8 bases map to TRBD2. V trimming: 7 bases; J trimming: 5 bases; junction bases outside the gene matches: 7. The CDR3 has 14 amino acids. Germline loops: CDR1 MNHEY, CDR2 SVGAGI. CDR3 sequence (DNA): TGTGCCAGCATGACGGGAGGGCCCCACAATGAGCAGTTCTTC. Encoded protein: CASMTGGPHNEQFF.

The CDR3 region has the DNA TGTGCCAGCTCACCCGCCACAGGGTCTAAAAATGGCTACACCTTC. Translating gives CASSPATGSKNGYTF. The chain couples TRBV18 to TRBJ1-2, with D possibly being TRBD1 (6 bases). V was shortened by 3 bases and J by 6 bases, with 17 bases between the two germline ends. CDR3 size: 15 residues. The V gene's germline CDR1 is KGHSH and CDR2 LQKENI.

V gene TRBV7-9 combines with J gene TRBJ1-2; D gene unclear. V was clipped by 3 bases and J by 6 bases, with 8 bases between them. CDR3 length: 12 residues. From germline, CDR1 is SEHNR and CDR2 FQNEAQ (reference sequence). CDR3: CASSFALDGYTF. In DNA form, the CDR3 reads TGTGCCAGCAGCTTCGCTTTGGATGGCTACACCTTC.

V gene TRBV11-1 combines with J gene TRBJ1-1; 7 bases align to TRBD1. This CDR3 comprises 11 residues. V lost 5 bases and J lost 11; bases outside the gene matches: 5. Germline lookup yields CDR1 SGHAT and CDR2 FQDESV (reference sequence). In DNA form, the CDR3 reads TGTGCCAGCAGCCGACAGGGACAGGCTTTCTTT. It codes for CASSRQGQAFF.

The chain carries TRBV30 and TRBJ2-4; 9 nucleotides agree with TRBD2. With 2 bases clipped from V and 3 bases from J, the junction kept 5 bases outside the gene matches. Germline lookup yields CDR1 GTSNPN and CDR2 SVGIG (reference sequence). This CDR3 has 15 amino acids. The CDR3 sequence: CAWSRLTSGKNIQYF. The CDR3 DNA reads TGTGCCTGGAGTCGCCTGACTAGCGGCAAAAACATTCAGTACTTC.

The chain recombines TRBV19 with TRBJ1-5; perhaps TRBD1 as D (6 bases). Germline V CDR1 and CDR2: LNHDA, SQIVND (reference sequence). This CDR3 is 16 amino acids long. Trimming left V 4 bases short and J 4 bases short, with 17 bases between. The CDR3 coding sequence is TGTGCCAGTAGTACAACCGTCAGGGGAAAAAATCAGCCCCAGCATTTT. Translating gives CASSTTVRGKNQPQHF. Full variable domain (missing parts from reference TRBV19 and TRBJ1-5): DGGITQSPKYLFRKEGQNVTLSCEQNLNHDAMYWYRQDPGQGLRLIYYSQIVNDFQKGDIAEGYSVSREKKESFPLTVTSAQKNPTAFYLCASSTTVRGKNQPQHFGDGTRLSIL.

The chain is built from TRBV30 and TRBJ1-1; D remains unclear. CDR3 size: 15 residues. CDR1 is GTSNPN and CDR2 is SVGIG in the germline V gene (reference sequence). V was shortened by 0 bases and J by 1 base, with 12 bases between the two germline ends. CDR3 region: CAWSVRIAGNTEAFF. The CDR3 bases are TGTGCCTGGAGTGTACGCATCGCAGGGAACACTGAAGCTTTCTTT.

Turning to this clone: Other DNA sequences in this sample translate to the same CDR3. This chain joins TRBV6-4 and TRBJ1-4; D unresolved. The CDR3 contains 13 residues. The V end lost 8 bases, the J end lost 2 bases, and 9 bases lay between the germline ends. Germline V gene lookup returns CDR1 MRHNA and CDR2 SNTAGT. CDR3 loop: CASSRETNEKLFF. CDR3 nucleotide sequence: TGTGCCAGCTCTCGTGAGACTAATGAAAAACTGTTTTTT.

The CDR3 nucleotides read TGCGCCAGCAGCCAACGGGACTACTCCTACAATGAGCAGTTCTTC. Residues: CASSQRDYSYNEQFF. The rearrangement joins TRBV4-1 to TRBJ2-1, with TRBD2 identical over 7 bases. Germline lookup yields CDR1 MGHRA and CDR2 YSYEKL. The CDR3 is 15 amino acids. V lost 2 bases and J lost 0; bases outside the gene matches: 1.

As to this clone: One end of the junction fails to match germline, which may point to a read error. The chain joins TRBV3-1 (or the pseudogene TRBV3-2) to TRBJ1-1; D not resolved. The CDR3 totals 14 residues. Germline assignment: CDR1 LGHDT and CDR2 YNNKEL (reference sequence). CDR3 loop: CASSQDRGQSEAFF. In DNA, the CDR3 is TGTGCCAGCAGCCAAGATCGAGGGCAGTCTGAGGCTTTCTTT.

The chain recombines TRBV7-9 with TRBJ2-6; D possibly uses TRBD1 or TRBD2 (5 bases each). Per the germline V gene, CDR1 is SEHNR and CDR2 is FQNEAQ (reference sequence). The V and J ends lost 2 bases and 2 bases respectively, with 10 bases between them. The CDR3 is 16 residues long. CDR3 loop: CASSLRQGAGANVLTF. The CDR3 nucleotides read TGTGCCAGCAGCTTAAGGCAGGGAGCTGGGGCCAACGTCCTGACTTTC.

The J gene is TRBJ1-3, the V gene TRBV5-6, with no clear D. The CDR3 is 18 residues long. CDR1 and CDR2 (germline): SGHDT, YYEEEE. V was shortened by 6 bases and J by 2 bases, with 24 bases between the two germline ends. This chain's CDR3 is CASTTTPGRGRPGNTIYF. In DNA, the CDR3 is TGTGCCAGCACCACCACCCCCGGACGGGGAAGACCTGGAAACACCATATATTTT.

This chain connects TRBV11-2 to TRBJ2-3; a weak D match, TRBD1 (6 bases). V lost 1 base, J lost 1 base, and 12 bases lay in between. CDR1 and CDR2 (germline): SGHAT, FQNNGV. The CDR3 has 16 amino acids. The CDR3 region is CASSLVRGSGTDTQYF. In DNA form, the CDR3 reads TGTGCCAGCAGCTTAGTCAGGGGATCGGGCACAGATACGCAGTATTTT.

J is TRBJ2-6 and V is TRBV4-2, with unresolved D. Germline CDR1 and CDR2: LGHNA and YNFKEQ. The V and J ends lost 0 bases and 1 base respectively, with 4 bases between them. The CDR3 is 15 residues long. CDR3 sequence reads: CASSQDPSGANVLTF. CDR3 DNA sequence: TGTGCCAGCAGCCAAGATCCGTCTGGGGCCAACGTCCTGACTTTC.

The chain uses TRBV12-3 or TRBV12-4 and TRBJ1-6; the D gene is possibly TRBD1 (5 bases). This CDR3 is built from 13 residues. V lost 3 bases, J lost 10 bases, and 10 bases lay in between. CDR3 coding DNA: TGTGCCAGCAGTTTGTTAGGGGCCTCACCCCTCCACTTT. It translates to CASSLLGASPLHF.

The chain employs TRBV13 and TRBJ1-5; TRBD1 matches 10 bases. Germline-derived CDR1 and CDR2 are PRHDT and FYEKMQ (reference sequence). The CDR3 is 17 residues long. The J segment lost 2 bases and the V segment lost 5 bases, leaving 9 bases of the junction unmatched. The CDR3 bases are TGTGCCAGCAGCAGTCGGACAGGGGGAGTGGGCAATCAGCCCCAGCATTTT. Translation gives CASSSRTGGVGNQPQHF.

This chain links TRBV6-2 or TRBV6-3 with TRBJ1-5; D possibly corresponds to TRBD1 (6 bases). V lost 0 bases and J lost 7, with 10 bases in between. The CDR3 is made up of 14 amino acids. The germline gives CDR1 MNHEY, CDR2 SVGEGT. In nucleotides, the CDR3 is TGTGCCAGCAGTTACTCGATGGGGGCACAGCCCCAGCATTTT. This encodes CASSYSMGAQPQHF.

In its sample, this clone was seen a few times. The chain links TRBV5-5 to TRBJ1-5; 7 positions agree with TRBD1. The junction had 13 bases not matched to a gene; V was cut back by 4 bases and J by 0 bases. The CDR3 extends over 18 amino acids. The germline CDR1 and CDR2 sequences are SGHKS and YYEKEE (reference sequence). Written as DNA, the CDR3 is TGTGCCAGCAGCCTTCGACAGGGTGAGCCCCCTAGCAATCAGCCCCAGCATTTT. Its protein product is CASSLRQGEPPSNQPQHF.